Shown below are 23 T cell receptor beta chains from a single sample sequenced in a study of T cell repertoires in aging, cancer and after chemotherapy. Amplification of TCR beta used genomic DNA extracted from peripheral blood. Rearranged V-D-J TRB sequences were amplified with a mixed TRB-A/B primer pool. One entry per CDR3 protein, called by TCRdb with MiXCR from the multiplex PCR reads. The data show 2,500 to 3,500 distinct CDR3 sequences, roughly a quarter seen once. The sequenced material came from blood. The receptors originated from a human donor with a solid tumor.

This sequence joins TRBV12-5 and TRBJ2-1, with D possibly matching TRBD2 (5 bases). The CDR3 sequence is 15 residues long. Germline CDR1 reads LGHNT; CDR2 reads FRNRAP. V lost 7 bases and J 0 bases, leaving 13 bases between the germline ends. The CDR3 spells CASASDGNSYNEQFF. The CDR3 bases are TGTGCTAGTGCTTCGGACGGGAACTCCTACAATGAGCAGTTCTTC.

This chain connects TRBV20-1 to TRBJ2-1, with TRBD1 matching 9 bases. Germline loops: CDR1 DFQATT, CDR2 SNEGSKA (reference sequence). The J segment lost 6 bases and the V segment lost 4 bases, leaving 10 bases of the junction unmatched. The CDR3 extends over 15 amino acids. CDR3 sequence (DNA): TGCAGTGCTATCCTTCCCGACAGGGGGGGCAATGAGCAGTTCTTC. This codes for CSAILPDRGGNEQFF.

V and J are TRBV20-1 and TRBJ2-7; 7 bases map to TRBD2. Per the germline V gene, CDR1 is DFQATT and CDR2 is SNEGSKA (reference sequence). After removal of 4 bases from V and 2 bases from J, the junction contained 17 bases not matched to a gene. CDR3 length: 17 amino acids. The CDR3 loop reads CSAINPKGGGGTYEQYF. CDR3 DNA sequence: TGCAGTGCTATTAACCCTAAGGGCGGGGGTGGTACCTACGAGCAGTACTTC.

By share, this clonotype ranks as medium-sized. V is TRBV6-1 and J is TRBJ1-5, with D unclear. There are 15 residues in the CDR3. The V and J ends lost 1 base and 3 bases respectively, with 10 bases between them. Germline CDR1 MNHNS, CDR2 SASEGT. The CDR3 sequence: CASSEGKVYNQPQHF. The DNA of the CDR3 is TGTGCCAGCAGTGAAGGAAAGGTTTACAATCAGCCCCAGCATTTT.

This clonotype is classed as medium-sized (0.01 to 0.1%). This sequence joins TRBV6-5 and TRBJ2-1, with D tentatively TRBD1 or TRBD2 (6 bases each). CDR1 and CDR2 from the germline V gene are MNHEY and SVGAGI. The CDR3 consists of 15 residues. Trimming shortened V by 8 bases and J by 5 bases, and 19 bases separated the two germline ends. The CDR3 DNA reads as TGTGCCAGCCGGAGGGGGGACGGGAGCCACAATGAGCAGTTCTTC. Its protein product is CASRRGDGSHNEQFF.

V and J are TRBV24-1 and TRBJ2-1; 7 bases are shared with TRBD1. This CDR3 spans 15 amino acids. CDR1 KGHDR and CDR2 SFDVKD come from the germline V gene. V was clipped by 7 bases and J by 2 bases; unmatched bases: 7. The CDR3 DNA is TGTGCCACCAGCCCCAGGGGGAAAACCTACAATGAGCAGTTCTTC. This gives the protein CATSPRGKTYNEQFF.

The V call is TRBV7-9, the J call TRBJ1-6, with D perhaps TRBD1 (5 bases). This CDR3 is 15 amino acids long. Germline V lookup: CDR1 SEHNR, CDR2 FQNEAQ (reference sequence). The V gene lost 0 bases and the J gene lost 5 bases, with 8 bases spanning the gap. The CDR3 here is CASSLAQGNNSPLHF. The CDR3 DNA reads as TGTGCCAGCAGCTTAGCCCAGGGTAATAATTCACCCCTCCACTTT.

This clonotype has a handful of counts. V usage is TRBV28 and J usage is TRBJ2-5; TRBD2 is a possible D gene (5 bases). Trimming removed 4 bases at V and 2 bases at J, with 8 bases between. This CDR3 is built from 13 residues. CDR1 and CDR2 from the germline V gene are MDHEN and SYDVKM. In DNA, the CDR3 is TGTGCCAGCAGTTCCGGAGGACAAGAGACCCAGTACTTC. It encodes CASSSGGQETQYF.

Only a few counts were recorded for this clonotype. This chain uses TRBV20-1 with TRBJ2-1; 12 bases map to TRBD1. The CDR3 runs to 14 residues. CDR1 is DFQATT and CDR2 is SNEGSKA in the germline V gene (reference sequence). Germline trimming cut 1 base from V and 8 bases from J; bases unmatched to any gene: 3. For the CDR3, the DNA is TGCAGTGCTAGAGTAGGGACAGGGGGCGATGAGCAGTTCTTC. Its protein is CSARVGTGGDEQFF.

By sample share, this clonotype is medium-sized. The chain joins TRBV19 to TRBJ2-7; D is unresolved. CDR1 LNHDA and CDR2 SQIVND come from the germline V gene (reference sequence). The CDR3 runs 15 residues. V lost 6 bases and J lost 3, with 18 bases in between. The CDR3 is CASRRHQATNYEQYF. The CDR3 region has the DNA TGTGCCAGTAGACGTCATCAGGCGACGAACTACGAGCAGTACTTC.

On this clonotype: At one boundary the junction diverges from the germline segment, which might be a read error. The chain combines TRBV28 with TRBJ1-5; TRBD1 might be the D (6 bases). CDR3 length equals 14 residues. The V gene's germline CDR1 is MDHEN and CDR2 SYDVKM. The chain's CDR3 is CVSTQGWGNQPQHF. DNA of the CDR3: TGTGTCAGCACTCAGGGGTGGGGGAATCAGCCCCAGCATTTT.

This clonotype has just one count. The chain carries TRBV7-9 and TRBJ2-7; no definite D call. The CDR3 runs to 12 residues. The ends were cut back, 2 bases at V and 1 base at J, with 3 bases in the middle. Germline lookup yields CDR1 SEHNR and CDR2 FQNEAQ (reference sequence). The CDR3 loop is CASSLPSYEQYF. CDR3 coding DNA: TGTGCCAGCAGCTTACCATCCTACGAGCAGTACTTC. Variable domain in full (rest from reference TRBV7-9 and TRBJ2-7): DTGVSQNPRHKITKRGQNVTFRCDPISEHNRLYWYRQTLGQGPEFLTYFQNEAQLEKSRLLSDRFSAERPKGSFSTLEIQRTEQGDSAMYLCASSLPSYEQYFGPGTRLTVT.

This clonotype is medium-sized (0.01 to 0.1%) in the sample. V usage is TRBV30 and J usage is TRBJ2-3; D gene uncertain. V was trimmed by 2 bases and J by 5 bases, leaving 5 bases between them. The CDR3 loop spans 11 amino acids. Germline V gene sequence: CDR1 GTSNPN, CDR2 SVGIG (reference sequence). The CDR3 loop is CAWSWGDTQYF. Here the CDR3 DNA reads TGTGCCTGGAGTTGGGGAGATACGCAGTATTTT. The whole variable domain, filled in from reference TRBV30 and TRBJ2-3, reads SQTIHQWPATLVQPVGSPLSLECTVEGTSNPNLYWYRQAAGRGLQLLFYSVGIGQISSEVPQNLSASRPQDRQFILSSKKLLLSDSGFYLCAWSWGDTQYFGPGTRLTVL.

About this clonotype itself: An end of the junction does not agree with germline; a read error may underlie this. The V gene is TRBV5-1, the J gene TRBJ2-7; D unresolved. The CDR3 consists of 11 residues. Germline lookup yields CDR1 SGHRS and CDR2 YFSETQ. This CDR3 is CASSFGYEQYF. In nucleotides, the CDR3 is TGTGCCAGCAGCTTTGGGTACGAGCAGTACTTC.

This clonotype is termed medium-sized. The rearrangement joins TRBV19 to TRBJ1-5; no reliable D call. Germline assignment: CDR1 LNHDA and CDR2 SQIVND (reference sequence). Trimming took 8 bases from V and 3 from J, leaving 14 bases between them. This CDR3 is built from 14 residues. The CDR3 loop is CASSKMGINQPQHF. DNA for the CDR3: TGTGCCAGTTCAAAAATGGGGATCAATCAGCCCCAGCATTTT.

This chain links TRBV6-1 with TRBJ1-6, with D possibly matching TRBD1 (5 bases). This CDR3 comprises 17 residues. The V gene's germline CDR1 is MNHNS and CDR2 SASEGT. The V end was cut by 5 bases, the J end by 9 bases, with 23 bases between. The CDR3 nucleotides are TGTGCCAGCAGTATCGATCTGGGGACCTACAGAGGTTCACCCCTCCACTTT. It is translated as CASSIDLGTYRGSPLHF.

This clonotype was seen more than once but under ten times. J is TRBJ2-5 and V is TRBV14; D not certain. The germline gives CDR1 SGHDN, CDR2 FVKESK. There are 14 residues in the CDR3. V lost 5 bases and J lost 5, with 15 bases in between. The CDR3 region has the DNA TGTGCCAGCAGCGGCGTGGGTGCTGAGGAGACCCAGTACTTC. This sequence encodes CASSGVGAEETQYF.

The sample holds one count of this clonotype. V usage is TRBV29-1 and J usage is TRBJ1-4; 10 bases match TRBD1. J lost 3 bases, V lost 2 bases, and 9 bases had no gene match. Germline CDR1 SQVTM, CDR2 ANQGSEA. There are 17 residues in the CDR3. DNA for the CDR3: TGCAGCGTTGAAACCCGACAGGGGGCGAGTCCTAATGAAAAACTGTTTTTT. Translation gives CSVETRQGASPNEKLFF.

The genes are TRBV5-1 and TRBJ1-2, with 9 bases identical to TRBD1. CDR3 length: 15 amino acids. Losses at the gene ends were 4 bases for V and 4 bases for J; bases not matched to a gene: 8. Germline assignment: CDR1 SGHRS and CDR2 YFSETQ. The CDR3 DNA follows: TGCGCCAGCAGCCCAGGGACAGGGAGGGCCTATGGCTACACCTTC. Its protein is CASSPGTGRAYGYTF.

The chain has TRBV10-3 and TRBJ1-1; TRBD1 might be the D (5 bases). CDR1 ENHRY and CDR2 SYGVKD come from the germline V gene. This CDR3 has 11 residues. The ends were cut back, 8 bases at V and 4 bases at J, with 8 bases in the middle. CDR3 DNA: TGTGCCATCGGAGGGACCACTGAAGCTTTCTTT. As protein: CAIGGTTEAFF.

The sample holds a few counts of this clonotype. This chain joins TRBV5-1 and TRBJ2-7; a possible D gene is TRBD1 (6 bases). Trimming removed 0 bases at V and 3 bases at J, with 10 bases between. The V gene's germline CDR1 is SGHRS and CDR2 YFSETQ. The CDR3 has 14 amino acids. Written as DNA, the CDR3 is TGCGCCAGCAGCTTGGAAGGACAGTACTACGAGCAGTACTTC. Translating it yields CASSLEGQYYEQYF.

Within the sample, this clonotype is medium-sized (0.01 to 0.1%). The CDR3 region is CASSIGLAGGTDTQYF. The CDR3 coding sequence is TGTGCCAGTAGTATAGGACTAGCGGGGGGCACAGATACGCAGTATTTT. This chain links TRBV19 with TRBJ2-3; TRBD2 matches at 12 bases. The CDR3 runs to 16 residues. With V trimmed by 1 base and J by 1 base, 0 bases remained unmatched. Germline V CDR1 and CDR2: LNHDA, SQIVND (reference sequence). Full variable domain (missing parts from reference TRBV19 and TRBJ2-3): DGGITQSPKYLFRKEGQNVTLSCEQNLNHDAMYWYRQDPGQGLRLIYYSQIVNDFQKGDIAEGYSVSREKKESFPLTVTSAQKNPTAFYLCASSIGLAGGTDTQYFGPGTRLTVL.

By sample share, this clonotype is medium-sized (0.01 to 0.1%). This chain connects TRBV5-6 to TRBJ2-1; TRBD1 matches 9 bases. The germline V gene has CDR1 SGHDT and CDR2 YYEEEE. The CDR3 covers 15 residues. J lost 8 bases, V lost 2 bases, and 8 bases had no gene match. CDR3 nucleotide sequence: TGTGCCAGCAGCTTACCGGGACAGGGTTTCGATGAGCAGTTCTTC. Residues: CASSLPGQGFDEQFF. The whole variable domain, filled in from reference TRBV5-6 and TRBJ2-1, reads DAGVTQSPTHLIKTRGQQVTLRCSPKSGHDTVSWYQQALGQGPQFIFQYYEEEERQRGNFPDRFSGHQFPNYSSELNVNALLLGDSALYLCASSLPGQGFDEQFFGPGTRLTVL.